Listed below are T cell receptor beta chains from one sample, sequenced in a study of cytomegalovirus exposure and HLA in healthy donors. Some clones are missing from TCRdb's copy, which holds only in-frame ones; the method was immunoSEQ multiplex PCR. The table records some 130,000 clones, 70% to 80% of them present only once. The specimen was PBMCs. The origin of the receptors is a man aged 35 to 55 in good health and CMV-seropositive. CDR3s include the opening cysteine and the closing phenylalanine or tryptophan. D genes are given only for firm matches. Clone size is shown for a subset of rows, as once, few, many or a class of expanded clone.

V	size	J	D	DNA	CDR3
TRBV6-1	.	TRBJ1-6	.	TGTGCCAGCAGTGAATCTTCCTGGGGGCAGGATAATTCACCCCTCCACTTT	CASSESSWGQDNSPLHF
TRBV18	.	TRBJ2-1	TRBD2	TGTGCCAGCTCACCTTCCGGGACTAGCTCCTACAATGAGCAGTTCTTC	CASSPSGTSSYNEQFF
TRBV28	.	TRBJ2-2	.	TGTGCCAGCAGTTTTTGGCTAGCAGACACCGGGGAGCTGTTTTTT	CASSFWLADTGELFF
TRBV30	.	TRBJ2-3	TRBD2	TGTGCCTGGAGCTTACTAGCGGGGGGTACAGATACGCAGTATTTT	CAWSLLAGGTDTQYF
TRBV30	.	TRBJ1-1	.	TGTGCCTGGAGTGGAGAATCAAAGGCTTTCTTT	CAWSGESKAFF
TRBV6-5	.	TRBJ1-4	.	TGTGCCATAGGGAGGGGCCGAGGGAATGAAAAACTGTTTTTT	CAIGRGRGNEKLFF
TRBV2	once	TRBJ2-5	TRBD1	TGTGCCAGCAGTAGGGACAGGCGTGAGACCCAGTACTTC	CASSRDRRETQYF
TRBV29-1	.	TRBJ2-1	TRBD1	TGCAGCGTGGCTACAGGGGATGAGCAGTTCTTC	CSVATGDEQFF
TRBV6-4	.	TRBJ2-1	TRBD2	TGTGCCAGCAGTGAGGCGGGAGCCCCCTACAATGAGCAGTTCTTC	CASSEAGAPYNEQFF
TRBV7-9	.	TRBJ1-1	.	TGTTCCAGCAGCCCGAGAGACAATGAAGCTTTCTTT	CSSSPRDNEAFF
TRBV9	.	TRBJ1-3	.	TGTGCCAGCAGCGTAGAGGAGGGGCTCGGAAACACCATATATTTT	CASSVEEGLGNTIYF
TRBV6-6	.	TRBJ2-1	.	TGTGCCAGCAGTTACAAGCGAGGAGGGTACAATGAGCAGTTCTTC	CASSYKRGGYNEQFF
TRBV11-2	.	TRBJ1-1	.	TGTGCCAGCAGCAATTGGAGGGTGAACACTGAAGCTTTCTTT	CASSNWRVNTEAFF
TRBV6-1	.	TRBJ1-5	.	TGTGCCAGCAGTGGCCCTTTGGACTACAATCAGCCCCAGCATTTT	CASSGPLDYNQPQHF
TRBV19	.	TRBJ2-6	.	TGTGCCAGTACCACGGGGGACTCTGGGGCCAACGTCCTGACTTTC	CASTTGDSGANVLTF
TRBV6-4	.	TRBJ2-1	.	TGTGCCAGCAGTGAAGCAGGTCGCTCCTACAATGAGCAGTTCTTC	CASSEAGRSYNEQFF
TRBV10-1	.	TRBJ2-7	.	TGCGCCAGCAGTGATGGGGGGGCCCCCTACGAGCAGTACTTC	CASSDGGAPYEQYF
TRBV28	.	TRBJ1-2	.	TGTGCCAGCAGTTTATCCGGGTATGGCTACACCTTC	CASSLSGYGYTF
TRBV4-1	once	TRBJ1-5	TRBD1	TGCGCCAGCAGCCACAACGACAGGGATCGTCAGCCCCAGCATTTT	CASSHNDRDRQPQHF
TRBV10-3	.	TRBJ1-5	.	TGTGCCATCAGTGATACCGGTTACCAGCCCCAGCATTTT	CAISDTGYQPQHF
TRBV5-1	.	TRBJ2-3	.	TGCGCCAGCAGCTTGGGGTCACGGGAAGATACGCAGTATTTT	CASSLGSREDTQYF
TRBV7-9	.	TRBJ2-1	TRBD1	TGTGCCAGCAGCTTACCTGAGACAGGGTACAATGAGCAGTTCTTC	CASSLPETGYNEQFF
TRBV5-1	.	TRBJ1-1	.	TGCGCCAGCAGCTTGGCAGGGGATAACACTGAAGCTTTCTTT	CASSLAGDNTEAFF
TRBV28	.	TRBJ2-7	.	TGTGCCAGCACTGATCCGTCCTGGCGTTTTAGCGGTATAGGGGTGGTTAACGAGCAGTACTTC	CASTDPSWRFSGIGVVNEQYF
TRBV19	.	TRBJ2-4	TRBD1	TGTGCCAGTAGTCCAGGGACAGGGGGACCCATAGCCAAAAACATTCAGTACTTC	CASSPGTGGPIAKNIQYF
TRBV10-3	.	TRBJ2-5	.	TGTGCCATCAGTGAGGGCGGGACGGGAGTTGAAGAGACCCAGTACTTC	CAISEGGTGVEETQYF
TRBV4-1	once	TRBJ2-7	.	TGCGCCAGCAGCCAAGTCCCAGGATATCCCTACGAGCAGTACTTC	CASSQVPGYPYEQYF
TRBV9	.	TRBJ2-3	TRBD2	TGTGCCAGCAGCCTCACCCCCCGACTAGCAGACAGCACAGATACGCAGTATTTT	CASSLTPRLADSTDTQYF
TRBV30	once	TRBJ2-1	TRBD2	TGTGCCTGGAGTCAGGGTAGCGGGATCAATGAGCAGTTCTTC	CAWSQGSGINEQFF
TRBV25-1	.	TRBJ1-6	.	TGTGCCAGCAGTGCTGGACTTTTGGCCCTCCACTTT	CASSAGLLALHF
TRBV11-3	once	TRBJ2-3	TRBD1	TGTGCCAGCAGCCTCAACAGGGGAAGAGATACGCAGTATTTT	CASSLNRGRDTQYF
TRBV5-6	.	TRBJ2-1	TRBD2	TGTGCCAGCAGCTTGGTTACTAGCGGGAGTGATGATGAGCAGTTCTTC	CASSLVTSGSDDEQFF
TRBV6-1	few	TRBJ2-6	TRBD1	TGTGCCAGCAGTGATCGTGGGGAGCTCAGGGGGCGTTATGGGGCCAACGTCCTGACTTTC	CASSDRGELRGRYGANVLTF
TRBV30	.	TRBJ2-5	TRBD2	TGTGCCTCTGAACTAGCGGGAGGGGCAGAGACCCAGTACTTC	CASELAGGAETQYF
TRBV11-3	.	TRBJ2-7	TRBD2	TGTGCCAGCAGCTTCAGCGGGGCCACCTACGAGCAGTACTTC	CASSFSGATYEQYF
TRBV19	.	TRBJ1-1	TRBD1	TGTGCCAGTAGTGGACAGGGGCGCACTGAAGCTTTCTTT	CASSGQGRTEAFF
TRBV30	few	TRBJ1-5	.	TGTGCCTGGAGACAGCACGATGAACAGCCCCAGCATTTT	CAWRQHDEQPQHF
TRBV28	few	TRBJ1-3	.	TGTGCCAGCAGTCTTCAGGTCTCTGGAAACACCATATATTTT	CASSLQVSGNTIYF
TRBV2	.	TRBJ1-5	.	TGTGCCAGCAGAGCGGACCTTGGCAATCAGCCCCAGCATTTT	CASRADLGNQPQHF
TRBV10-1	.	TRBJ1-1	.	TGCGCCAGCAGTACGTCAGCGGGTCACACTGAAGCTTTCTTT	CASSTSAGHTEAFF
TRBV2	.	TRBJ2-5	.	TGTGCCAGCAGTGCGGAGACAGCTAAAGAGACCCAGTACTTC	CASSAETAKETQYF
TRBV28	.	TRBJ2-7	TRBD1	TGTGCCAGCAGTTTCACCCAGGGGGCAGTGTACGAGCAGTACTTC	CASSFTQGAVYEQYF
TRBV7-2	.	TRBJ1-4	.	TGTGCCAGCAGCTTTCAACAGGCCGGTGAAAAACTGTTTTTT	CASSFQQAGEKLFF
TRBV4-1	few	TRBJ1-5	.	TGCGCCAGCAGCCTCCTAGAAGAAGCCAATCAGCCCCAGCATTTT	CASSLLEEANQPQHF
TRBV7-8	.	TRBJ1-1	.	TGTGCCAGCAGCTTAGCGGGCGGGGCTGAAGCTTTCTTT	CASSLAGGAEAFF